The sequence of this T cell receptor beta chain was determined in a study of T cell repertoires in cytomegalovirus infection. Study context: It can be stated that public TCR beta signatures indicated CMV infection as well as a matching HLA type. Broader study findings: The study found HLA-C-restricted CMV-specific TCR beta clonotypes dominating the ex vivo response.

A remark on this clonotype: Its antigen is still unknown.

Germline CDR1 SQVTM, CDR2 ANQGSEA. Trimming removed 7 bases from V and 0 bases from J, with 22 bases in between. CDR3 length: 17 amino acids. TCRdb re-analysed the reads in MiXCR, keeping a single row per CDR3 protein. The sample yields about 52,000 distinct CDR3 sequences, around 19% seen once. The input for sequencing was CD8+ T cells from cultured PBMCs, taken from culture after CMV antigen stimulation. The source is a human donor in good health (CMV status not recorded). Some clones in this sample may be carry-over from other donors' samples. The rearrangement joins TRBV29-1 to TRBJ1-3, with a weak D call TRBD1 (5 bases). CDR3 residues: CSGLAQPTGSSGNTIYF. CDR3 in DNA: TGCAGCGGTCTGGCACAACCTACAGGCTCCTCTGGAAACACCATATATTTT. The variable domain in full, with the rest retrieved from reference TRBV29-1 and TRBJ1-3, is SAVISQKPSRDICQRGTSLTIQCQVDSQVTMMFWYRQQPGQSLTLIATANQGSEATYESGFVIDKFPISRPNLTFSTLTVSNMSPEDSSIYLCSGLAQPTGSSGNTIYFGEGSWLTVV.